The 9 T cell receptor beta chains below were found in one sample sequenced in a study of beta chain features in type 1 diabetes. General study findings and limits: Type 1 diabetes patients had moderately but significantly shorter TCRB CDR3s in all four CD4+ subsets.

Antigens for these TCRs are unknown. Since all of the isolated RNA was reverse transcribed, expressed TCRB transcripts were what got sequenced. The assay was immunoSEQ multiplex PCR, and TCRdb's table has in-frame clones only and misses some. The sample yields 330,000 or so clones, 10% to 15% seen once. The sample comprised naive CD4+ T cells from blood. The receptors derive from a woman aged 18-29 years with type 1 diabetes.

This rearrangement joins TRBV6-4 to TRBJ2-1; the D gene is possibly TRBD2 (5 bases). The CDR3 runs 13 residues. The V and J ends lost 3 bases and 9 bases respectively, with 12 bases between them. Per the germline V gene, CDR1 is MRHNA and CDR2 is SNTAGT. In nucleotides, the CDR3 is TGTGCCAGCAGTGATGGAGGCTTCACTGAGCAGTTCTTC. It encodes CASSDGGFTEQFF.

This clone was observed a few times. This chain connects TRBV29-1 to TRBJ2-5, with 13 bases matching TRBD2. Looked up from germline, CDR1 is SQVTM and CDR2 is ANQGSEA. The CDR3 consists of 13 residues. The V gene end was trimmed by 7 bases and the J gene end by 5 bases; junction bases not matched to a gene: 4. The CDR3 reads CSARTSGSETQYF. Written as DNA, the CDR3 is TGCAGCGCCAGGACTAGCGGGAGTGAGACCCAGTACTTC.

This clone was counted between two and nine times. The CDR3 protein is CSVDGRQGAGGYTF. The CDR3 DNA is TGCAGCGTCGATGGGAGGCAGGGGGCGGGTGGCTACACCTTC. V is TRBV29-1 and J is TRBJ1-2, with 8 positions matching TRBD1. Germline assignment: CDR1 SQVTM and CDR2 ANQGSEA. CDR3 length: 14 residues. Losses at the gene ends were 6 bases for V and 7 bases for J; bases not matched to a gene: 13. Full variable domain (rest looked up from reference TRBV29-1 and TRBJ1-2): SAVISQKPSRDICQRGTSLTIQCQVDSQVTMMFWYRQQPGQSLTLIATANQGSEATYESGFVIDKFPISRPNLTFSTLTVSNMSPEDSSIYLCSVDGRQGAGGYTFGSGTRLTVV.

The gene calls are TRBV4-2 and TRBJ1-4, with 7 bases lining up with TRBD1. The V segment lost 4 bases and the J segment 8 bases; nucleotides outside the gene matches: 7. Germline V gene lookup returns CDR1 LGHNA and CDR2 YNFKEQ. This CDR3 has 14 residues. CDR3 in DNA: TGTGCCAGCAGCCTTGACAGGGCGGGGGAAAAACTGTTTTTT. Translated, it gives CASSLDRAGEKLFF.

V is TRBV30 and J is TRBJ1-1; no clear D. Germline V CDR1 and CDR2: GTSNPN, SVGIG (reference sequence). The CDR3 sequence is 15 residues long. The germline V and J ends were trimmed by 0 bases and 6 bases, with 17 bases remaining between them. As DNA, the CDR3 is TGTGCCTGGAGTGTAGAGGCCGGATCTTACGCTGAAGCTTTCTTT. The encoded protein is CAWSVEAGSYAEAFF.

The chain recombines TRBV4-3 with TRBJ1-1; TRBD1 matches 8 bases. CDR3 length: 16 residues. V gave up 1 base and J gave up 1 base; unmatched junction bases: 5. CDR1 is LGHNA, CDR2 YSLEER, per germline. The CDR3 spells CASSQVPGQANTEAFF. CDR3 coding DNA: TGCGCCAGCAGCCAAGTCCCGGGACAGGCGAACACTGAAGCTTTCTTT.

J is TRBJ1-2 and V is TRBV6-5; tentatively, D is TRBD1 (6 bases). V was trimmed by 6 bases and J by 3 bases, leaving 11 bases between them. Germline lookup yields CDR1 MNHEY and CDR2 SVGAGI. The CDR3 extends over 13 amino acids. The CDR3 sequence: CASSPDSHYGYTF. The CDR3 DNA reads TGTGCCAGCAGCCCGGACAGTCACTATGGCTACACCTTC.

This clone was picked up a small number of times. This chain links TRBV15 with TRBJ2-5; D might be TRBD1 (6 bases). Germline V gene data show CDR1 as LNHNV and CDR2 as YYDKDF (reference sequence). Trimming shortened V by 2 bases and J by 2 bases, and 12 bases separated the two germline ends. The CDR3 loop spans 15 amino acids. CDR3 nucleotides: TGTGCCACCAGCAGATCATTAGGACAGCAAGAGACCCAGTACTTC. Residues: CATSRSLGQQETQYF.

The chain links TRBV7-2 to TRBJ1-2; a possible D gene is TRBD1 (6 bases). Germline CDR1 SGHTA, CDR2 FQGNSA. The CDR3 sequence is 14 residues long. V lost 2 bases to trimming and J lost 8 bases, with 15 bases between them. This CDR3 reads CASSLRQALRGYTF. CDR3 coding DNA: TGTGCCAGCAGCTTACGACAGGCCCTGAGAGGCTACACCTTC.